These 20 T cell receptor beta chains share one sample of origin, sequenced in a study of T-cell reconstitution after alpha-beta-depleted transplantation in children listed by TCRdb under 2016. The label giving this sample's treatment or condition can be read as: allogeneic hematopoietic cell transplantation with graft depleted of TCRalphabeta T cells and CD19 B cells. Library preparation used PCR. The reads were generated on an Illumina HiSeq 2500. Molecular barcoding was employed in the preparation of TCR libraries, with unique molecular identifiers being used to normalize TCRbeta repertoire quantification. The public reads were reanalyzed by TCRdb: fastp trimming at Q25, MiXCR alignment, in-frame beta chains only. Identical CDR3 protein sequences are pooled into one entry, listed with their most common genes and DNA. The sample includes around 140,000 distinct CDR3 sequences, with around 8.8% observed a single time. The top ten hold about a sixth of the sample.

The sample consisted of PBMCs, mostly from graft donor cells, taken 180 days after TCRalphabeta/CD19-depleted stem cell transplant. These receptors originate from a female patient aged 2-9 years who had a stem cell transplant for congenital amegakaryocytic thrombocytopenia, so the T cells may come from the graft donor.

This clonotype was seen a few times. The chain recombines TRBV6-2 or TRBV6-3 with TRBJ2-1, with 7 bases lining up with TRBD2. The CDR3 is made up of 16 amino acids. The V gene's germline CDR1 is MNHEY and CDR2 SVGEGT. With 5 bases clipped from V and 3 bases from J, the junction kept 10 bases outside the gene matches. The CDR3 coding sequence is TGTGCCAGCAGTCCCCTTAGCGGGTCACACTACAATGAGCAGTTCTTC. Its translation: CASSPLSGSHYNEQFF.

This clonotype was counted at least ten times. This sequence joins TRBV28 and TRBJ1-1; D gene ambiguous. CDR1 and CDR2 from the germline V gene are MDHEN and SYDVKM. This CDR3 spans 13 amino acids. V was clipped by 3 bases and J by 2 bases, with 7 bases between them. Here the CDR3 reads CASSFALNTEAFF. CDR3 in DNA: TGTGCCAGCAGTTTTGCCCTTAACACTGAAGCTTTCTTT.

This clonotype showed up many times. This sequence joins TRBV7-2 and TRBJ2-7, with D possibly TRBD2 on 6 matching bases. V lost 1 base and J lost 4, with 14 bases in between. The CDR3 is 15 residues long. CDR1 is SGHTA and CDR2 is FQGNSA in the germline V gene. The chain's CDR3 is CASSLEGLTGYEQYF. The CDR3 nucleotides read TGTGCCAGCAGCTTAGAGGGACTTACGGGGTACGAGCAGTACTTC.

V gene TRBV20-1 combines with J gene TRBJ2-3; D is perhaps TRBD2 (6 bases). The germline CDR1 and CDR2 sequences are DFQATT and SNEGSKA (reference sequence). Deletions cut 5 bases from V and 4 bases from J, with 19 bases between. The CDR3 is 15 amino acids. CDR3 sequence: CSAGTGTSPPDTQYF. The CDR3 region has the DNA TGCAGTGCTGGCACCGGGACTTCGCCCCCAGATACGCAGTATTTT.

The chain couples TRBV18 to TRBJ1-1; D is possibly TRBD1 (5 bases). The V end lost 2 bases, the J end lost 3 bases, and 10 bases lay between the germline ends. This CDR3 is built from 14 residues. CDR1 and CDR2 from the germline V gene are KGHSH and LQKENI. CDR3 loop: CASSPGHLDTEAFF. The CDR3 DNA reads as TGTGCCAGCTCACCAGGACACCTCGACACTGAAGCTTTCTTT.

In the case of this clonotype: This likely comes from a read error, as the CDR3 has no conserved phenylalanine or tryptophan at its end. The J gene is TRBJ2-5, the V gene TRBV5-1; possibly TRBD1 for D (7 bases). Germline CDR1 and CDR2: SGHRS and YFSETQ. The CDR3 consists of 15 residues. Trimming shortened V by 3 bases and J by 4 bases, and 16 bases separated the two germline ends. CDR3 amino acids: CASSSGPGGGETQYL. The CDR3, as DNA: TGCGCCAGCAGCTCAGGGCCAGGGGGAGGAGAGACCCAGTACTTG.

This clonotype has ten or more counts. The chain carries TRBV23-1 and TRBJ2-5; D is perhaps TRBD2 (5 bases). TRBV23-1 carries the ORF label, with uncertain function. CDR3 length: 12 residues. The V gene lost 4 bases and the J gene lost 4 bases, with 7 bases spanning the gap. CDR3 sequence reads: CASSPEGETQYF. The CDR3 DNA follows: TGCGCCAGCAGTCCCGAGGGAGAGACCCAGTACTTC.

This clonotype was detected only a few times. The V and J genes are TRBV4-2 and TRBJ2-7; D gene uncertain. Germline CDR1 reads LGHNA; CDR2 reads YNFKEQ. The CDR3 sequence is 15 residues long. V lost 0 bases to trimming and J lost 2 bases, with 11 bases between them. The CDR3 bases are TGTGCCAGCAGCCAAGATAGCCAGGTCCCCTACGAGCAGTACTTC. This codes for CASSQDSQVPYEQYF.

CDR3 region: CATSWGGEFETQYF. The CDR3 DNA follows: TGTGCCACCTCATGGGGGGGCGAGTTTGAGACCCAGTACTTC. The genes are TRBV28 and TRBJ2-5, with D possibly TRBD2 on 7 matching bases. Germline CDR1 MDHEN, CDR2 SYDVKM. The CDR3 contains 14 residues. V was cut by 10 bases and J by 5 bases, with 20 bases left in between.

This clonotype was counted at least ten times. This chain uses TRBV20-1 with TRBJ2-5; perhaps TRBD1 as D (6 bases). The CDR3 loop spans 16 amino acids. Trimming took off 0 bases at V and 5 bases at J, with 19 bases between the two ends. Germline CDR1 reads DFQATT; CDR2 reads SNEGSKA (reference sequence). This CDR3 is CSARDGVIARGETQYF. The CDR3 region has the DNA TGCAGTGCTAGAGATGGGGTAATAGCGAGGGGGGAGACCCAGTACTTC.

V usage is TRBV28 and J usage is TRBJ2-7; tentative D call: TRBD1 (6 bases). V was pared by 3 bases and J by 3 bases, with 24 bases between. The CDR3 contains 18 residues. CDR1 and CDR2 from the germline V gene are MDHEN and SYDVKM. CDR3 sequence: CASSLWSLTGKSDYEQYF. The CDR3 DNA follows: TGTGCCAGCAGTTTGTGGTCCCTCACAGGGAAATCAGACTACGAGCAGTACTTC.

This clonotype has a handful of counts. The chain carries TRBV5-1 and TRBJ1-1; tentative D call: TRBD1 (5 bases). The CDR3 has 15 residues. Germline lookup yields CDR1 SGHRS and CDR2 YFSETQ. Between the trimmed V and J ends, which lost 0 bases and 0 bases, there was a span of 9 bases. CDR3 protein: CASSLVGVMNTEAFF. CDR3 DNA: TGCGCCAGCAGCTTGGTGGGGGTCATGAACACTGAAGCTTTCTTT.

This clonotype was counted at least ten times. This chain links TRBV7-2 with TRBJ2-7; maybe TRBD1 (6 bases). The CDR3 spans 14 residues. In germline, CDR1 is SGHTA, CDR2 FQGNSA. The V gene lost 2 bases and the J gene lost 5 bases, with 13 bases spanning the gap. Here the CDR3 reads CASSLLRGWDEQYF. In nucleotides, the CDR3 is TGTGCCAGCAGCTTATTGAGGGGGTGGGACGAGCAGTACTTC.

This clonotype appeared many times. The rearrangement uses TRBV7-8 and TRBJ1-1; perhaps TRBD1 as D (5 bases). Germline loops: CDR1 SGHVS, CDR2 FQNEAQ. The CDR3 loop spans 16 amino acids. V dropped 1 base and J dropped 2 bases, with 14 bases sitting between them. CDR3 amino acids: CASSLVLGGSNTEAFF. The CDR3 bases are TGTGCCAGCAGCTTAGTGTTGGGGGGATCAAACACTGAAGCTTTCTTT.

This clonotype came up a few times. V is TRBV20-1 and J is TRBJ2-1, with D possibly being TRBD2 (5 bases). V lost 4 bases and J 7 bases, leaving 14 bases between the germline ends. Germline V gene data show CDR1 as DFQATT and CDR2 as SNEGSKA (reference sequence). This CDR3 contains 13 residues. The chain's CDR3 is CSATRGRENEQFF. CDR3 in DNA: TGCAGTGCTACTCGGGGTAGAGAGAATGAGCAGTTCTTC.

In this sample, this clonotype turned up a few times. The V gene is TRBV20-1, the J gene TRBJ2-1, with no clear D. This CDR3 has 14 residues. CDR1 and CDR2 (germline): DFQATT, SNEGSKA (reference sequence). The V end lost 0 bases, the J end lost 0 bases, and 6 bases lay between the germline ends. This CDR3 reads CSARDSFSYNEQFF. The CDR3, as DNA: TGCAGTGCTAGAGACAGTTTCTCCTACAATGAGCAGTTCTTC.

This clonotype showed up many times. The J gene is TRBJ2-7, the V gene TRBV5-5; D might be TRBD2 (5 bases). CDR1 SGHKS and CDR2 YYEKEE come from the germline V gene (reference sequence). The V and J ends lost 6 bases and 0 bases respectively, with 13 bases between them. The CDR3 is 14 residues long. CDR3 nucleotide sequence: TGTGCCAGCACCTGGACGGGGAGCTCCTACGAGCAGTACTTC. This sequence encodes CASTWTGSSYEQYF.

This chain joins TRBV11-2 and TRBJ1-1, with 8 bases that match TRBD1. J lost 2 bases, V lost 5 bases, and 13 bases had no gene match. Germline V gene sequence: CDR1 SGHAT, CDR2 FQNNGV. The CDR3 sequence is 17 residues long. For the CDR3, the DNA is TGTGCCAGCAGCCTTCGGCCGACAGGGGCGATTAACACTGAAGCTTTCTTT. It is translated as CASSLRPTGAINTEAFF.

This clonotype showed up many times. The chain employs TRBV5-1 and TRBJ1-2; D not resolved. The ends were cut back, 0 bases at V and 8 bases at J, with 8 bases in the middle. CDR1 SGHRS and CDR2 YFSETQ come from the germline V gene. CDR3 length: 12 amino acids. The CDR3 here is CASSLDFGGYTF. For the CDR3, the DNA is TGCGCCAGCAGCTTGGATTTCGGGGGCTACACCTTC.

The chain joins TRBV20-1 to TRBJ2-5; the match to TRBD2 covers 9 bases. The CDR3 consists of 12 residues. The V gene end was trimmed by 7 bases and the J gene end by 2 bases; junction bases not matched to a gene: 2. Germline loops: CDR1 DFQATT, CDR2 SNEGSKA (reference sequence). Written as DNA, the CDR3 is TGCAGTGTCCTAGCGGGGCAAGAGACCCAGTACTTC. It codes for CSVLAGQETQYF.